This T cell receptor beta chain is from a study of STAT5B mutations in CD4+ large granular lymphocyte leukemia. The study's findings and limits: Patient CD4-sorted repertoires looked more clonal than healthy CD4+ repertoires, even without putative leukemic clones.

Sequencing used immunoSEQ multiplex PCR; TCRdb keeps in-frame clones, though not all of them. The data contain tens of thousands of clones, roughly 79% of them seen just once; the ten biggest clones take up around 3.3%. Germline V gives CDR1 GTSNPN, CDR2 SVGIG (reference sequence). Trimming removed 3 bases from V and 4 bases from J; junction bases left unmatched: 6. This CDR3 is built from 13 residues. Details on this clone: Its target is not known.

The gene calls are TRBV30 and TRBJ2-7, with 7 bases identical to TRBD1. This TCR derives from a human donor in good health. Sequencing used CD4+ T cells from blood buffy coats. The DNA for the CDR3 is TGTGCCTGGAGGGGACAGAGAGTTTACGAGCAGTACTTC. Translation: CAWRGQRVYEQYF.